This T cell receptor beta chain was identified in a study of cytomegalovirus exposure and HLA in healthy donors (dated by TCRdb to about 2017). For the wider study: The 666 repertoires of the first cohort and the 95 to 150 validation repertoires were produced on the same platform, according to a later analysis. The study aimed to test whether cataloging public T cell receptors could reveal signatures of past pathogen exposure. In addition to the first cohort of around 670 subjects, a separate validation cohort of about 120 different subjects was used. To predict cytomegalovirus infection status, the study combined high-throughput TCR immunosequencing, statistical association of individual TCRs with disease status, and machine learning.

To note about this clone: Its binding antigen is unknown. No base quality values were provided; no much bigger clone lies one nucleotide off.

What the research found in general, with its limitations: The authors suggested that the approach could potentially be extended to other disease states and immunological phenotypes. Across donors, most TCR sequences were observed very rarely, whereas some public TCRs were present in many individuals. A later analysis lacked HLA typing for the validation cohort, so it scored co-occurrence in that cohort across all 110 or so repertoires. In vitro tests confirmed that three of the cytomegalovirus-associated TCR beta chains recognize cytomegalovirus antigens. The classifier was reported to diagnose cytomegalovirus status with high specificity and sensitivity in both the original cohort and the validation cohort. Subsequent analysis determined that TCRs grouped into clusters in the first cohort also showed a tendency toward co-occurrence across the approximately 110 validation repertoires, and 85% to 95% of cluster scores exceeded 0. The study gave a list of 150 to 200 TCR beta chains associated with cytomegalovirus.

Library preparation employed the immunoSEQ multiplex PCR assay. The study's processing was this. To diagnose cytomegalovirus status from the catalog of TCR beta chain sequences, a statistical classification framework was built. The table was pulled from immuneACCESS by TCRdb, which kept in-frame rearrangements only. Such tables lose some clones; where checked, under half of the loss comes from unresolved V genes, and the rest has no known cause. D and trimming were read from the DNA, whereas the V and J calls and clone size are those reported in that table. The sample contains under 140,000 clones, 85% to 90% of them found a single time. Roughly 1.4% of the sample rests with the top ten. Donors formed part of the validation cohort, which comprised about 130 subjects and was distinct from the first cohort of 550 to 850 subjects. The CDR3 numbers 13 residues from cysteine through phenylalanine. Left in the record is the CDR3 DNA by itself, 39 bases read in frame from the first base. V was cut back by 5 bases and J by 2 bases, leaving a gap of 6 bases between them. From a lookup of the germline V gene, CDR1 and CDR2 are MGHRA and YSYEKL.

The sample comprised PBMCs. The V and J segments used are TRBV4-1 and TRBJ2-2; the D gene cannot be resolved reliably. The source of this sequence is a woman aged 25 to 45 in good health and CMV-seropositive. The sequenced DNA: TGCGCCAGCAGCTACAGCAACACCGGGGAGCTGTTTTTT. The resulting protein is CASSYSNTGELFF.